These 6 T cell receptor beta chains were sequenced from one sample in a study of T cells in localized non-small cell lung cancer. Repertoires were generated with immunoSEQ multiplex PCR, while TCRdb's copy carries only in-frame clones and drops some. The data show 100,000 to 150,000 clones, about 89% seen once. Source: peripheral blood, taken before any cancer treatment. Source of these receptors: a female donor over 55 with stage I lung adenocarcinoma.

This chain joins TRBV5-1 and TRBJ2-1; 11 bases fit TRBD2. Germline-derived CDR1 and CDR2 are SGHRS and YFSETQ. V shed 4 bases, J shed 4 bases, and the junction held 4 bases outside the gene matches. This CDR3 is 15 amino acids long. CDR3 in amino acids: CASSVTSGTYNEQFF. CDR3 sequence (DNA): TGCGCCAGCAGCGTGACTAGCGGGACTTACAATGAGCAGTTCTTC.

The V and J genes are TRBV10-1 and TRBJ1-1; unclear D gene. Trimming removed 5 bases at V and 3 bases at J, with 10 bases between. CDR1 is WNHNN, CDR2 SYGVQD, per germline (reference sequence). The CDR3 is made up of 13 amino acids. CDR3 residues: CASSYRRDTEAFF. DNA of the CDR3: TGCGCCAGCAGTTACCGGCGGGACACTGAAGCTTTCTTT.

The J gene is TRBJ2-3, the V gene TRBV7-6; D ambiguous. Trimming pared 5 bases from V and 6 bases from J, leaving 9 bases between. Germline lookup yields CDR1 SGHVS and CDR2 FNYEAQ. The CDR3 loop spans 12 amino acids. The CDR3 region has the DNA TGTGCCAGCAGCGGGGTTTCGGATACGCAGTATTTT. It yields the protein CASSGVSDTQYF.

This clone appeared a few times. This chain uses TRBV19 with TRBJ2-3; no clear D gene. Trimming pared 7 bases from V and 0 bases from J, leaving 11 bases between. This CDR3 comprises 14 residues. The germline gives CDR1 LNHDA, CDR2 SQIVND (reference sequence). The CDR3 loop is CASTDAGSTDTQYF. The CDR3, as DNA: TGTGCCAGTACCGACGCCGGTAGCACAGATACGCAGTATTTT.

Details on this clone: In this CDR3 the conserved last residue, phenylalanine or tryptophan, is missing, so a read error is likely. No DNA is shown, since the ends of the CDR3 on it are uncertain; the CDR3 is the one TCRdb lists. The rearrangement links TRBV21-1 to TRBJ2-7; the D call of TRBD1 is as the table states it, not checked on the DNA. TRBV21-1 is a listed pseudogene. The CDR3 is 9 amino acids in total, end residues counted. The CDR3 spells CASNRRQNP.

The J gene is TRBJ1-5, the V gene TRBV11-2; the D gene is possibly TRBD1 (5 bases). CDR1 and CDR2 (germline): SGHAT, FQNNGV. Between the trimmed V and J ends, which lost 0 bases and 7 bases, there was a span of 13 bases. This CDR3 region has 15 residues. The CDR3 is CASSLEGGARQPQHF. In nucleotides, the CDR3 is TGTGCCAGCAGCTTAGAGGGAGGGGCGAGGCAGCCCCAGCATTTT.